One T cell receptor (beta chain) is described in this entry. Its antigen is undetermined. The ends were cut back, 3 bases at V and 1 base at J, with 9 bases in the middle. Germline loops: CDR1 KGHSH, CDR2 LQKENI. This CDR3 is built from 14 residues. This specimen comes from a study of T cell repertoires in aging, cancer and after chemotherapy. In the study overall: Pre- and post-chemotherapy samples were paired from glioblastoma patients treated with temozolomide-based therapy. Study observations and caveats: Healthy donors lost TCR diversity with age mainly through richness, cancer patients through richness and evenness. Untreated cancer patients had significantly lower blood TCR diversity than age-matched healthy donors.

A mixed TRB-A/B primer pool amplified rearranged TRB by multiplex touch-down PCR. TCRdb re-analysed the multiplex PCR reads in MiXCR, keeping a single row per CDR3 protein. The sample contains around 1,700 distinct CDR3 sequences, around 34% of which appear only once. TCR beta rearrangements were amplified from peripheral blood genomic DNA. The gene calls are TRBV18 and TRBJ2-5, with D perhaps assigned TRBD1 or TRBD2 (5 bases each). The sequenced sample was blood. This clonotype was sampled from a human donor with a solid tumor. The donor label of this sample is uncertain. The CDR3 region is CASSPRGSQETQYF. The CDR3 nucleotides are TGTGCCAGCTCACCCCGGGGCAGCCAAGAGACCCAGTACTTC.